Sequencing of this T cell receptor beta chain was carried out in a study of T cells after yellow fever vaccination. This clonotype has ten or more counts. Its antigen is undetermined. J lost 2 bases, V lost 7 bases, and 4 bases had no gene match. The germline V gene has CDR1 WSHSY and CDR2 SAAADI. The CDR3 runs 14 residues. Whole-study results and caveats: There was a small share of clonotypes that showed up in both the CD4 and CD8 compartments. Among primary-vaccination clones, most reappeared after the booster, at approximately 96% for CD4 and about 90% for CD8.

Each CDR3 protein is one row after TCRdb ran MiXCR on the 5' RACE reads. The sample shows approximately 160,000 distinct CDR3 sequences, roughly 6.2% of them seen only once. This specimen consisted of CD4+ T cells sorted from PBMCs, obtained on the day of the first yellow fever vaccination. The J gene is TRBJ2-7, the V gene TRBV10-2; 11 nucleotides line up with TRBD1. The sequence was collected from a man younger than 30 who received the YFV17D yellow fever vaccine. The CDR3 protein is CASIRGQGAYEQYF. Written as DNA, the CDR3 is TGCGCCAGCATCAGGGGACAGGGGGCCTACGAGCAGTACTTC.